The T cell receptor (beta chain) described here comes from a study of blood T cell repertoires in COVID-19. Across the whole study: The samples span acute and convalescent COVID-19 from the United States, Italy and Spain. Sources were T cells, B-cell-depleted T cells, or PBMCs; the material itself was cDNA or gDNA.

Methods used by the authors: The authors estimated nucleated cell counts from reference gene primer amplification. Assay used: immunoSEQ multiplex PCR; TCRdb lists only in-frame clones, some missing. That table gives V, J and clone size, and the DNA gave D and trimming. The sample consists of approximately 170,000 clones, about 88% of them appearing once. Trimming left V 5 bases short and J 8 bases short, with 16 bases between. The CDR3 runs 14 residues. Germline lookup yields CDR1 LNHDA and CDR2 SQIVND (reference sequence). This clone occurred a few times. Sequenced input: peripheral blood. The source is a woman older than 75 in a cohort sampled during active or convalescent COVID-19. The V and J genes are TRBV19 and TRBJ1-5; D gene unclear. CDR3 in amino acids: CASSPQGRREPQHF. The CDR3 DNA follows: TGTGCCAGTAGTCCCCAAGGTCGGAGGGAGCCCCAGCATTTT.